The sequence of this TCR beta chain was determined in a study of cytomegalovirus exposure and HLA in healthy donors (TCRdb year 2017). Looking at the study overall: An earlier analysis of some 550 of the donors reported approximately 290 Gb of sequence data and 117 million unique TCR beta sequences from 150 million to 200 million T cells. Approximately 300 gigabases of sequencing data and around 80 million unique TCR sequences made up an early release that covered 500 to 700 HLA-typed donors. Among the approximately 420 genotyped donors, more than 70% belonged to the genetic ancestry cluster associated with self-reported Caucasian donors. The aim of the study was to test whether cataloging public T cell receptors could identify signatures of past pathogen exposure. The study used immunosequencing to profile the T cell repertoires of 600 to 850 subjects and linked those repertoires to cytomegalovirus serostatus. In addition to the first cohort of 666 subjects, a separate validation cohort of some 120 different subjects was used. The study combined high-throughput TCR immunosequencing, statistical association of individual TCRs with disease status, and machine learning to predict cytomegalovirus infection status. In a later analysis, previously published TCR beta repertoires from 550 to 700 donors were re-analyzed and high-resolution HLA genotyping was added so that TCR occurrence patterns could be studied. Rather than using new phenotypic data, the later analysis identified candidate immune exposures from TCR beta sequences and from how often those sequences occurred across donors. An earlier analysis of 587 of the donors used high-throughput TCR beta sequencing to judge whether each TCR beta V gene segment behaved as functional or pseudogenic. Donor age, sex, ethnicity and CMV serostatus were compiled together with the repertoire data. A later genetic analysis used genome-wide SNP genotypes for about 60% of the roughly 700 donors, treating that subset as a discovery cohort. All discovery cohort repertoires had been generated using a single sequencing platform. HLA typing covered class I and class II loci at four-digit resolution. The number of typed donors differed by locus: about 620-640 for A, B, C, DRB1 and DQB1; approximately 520 for DQA1; over 600 for DPA1; and 400 to 480 for DPB1. Four or five DR-DQ haplotypes were handled as single units for association and clustering because linkage in the cohort was strong. Among 300 to 450 genotyped donors of the cohort, an average of about 240,000 unique TCR beta nucleotide sequences were sequenced per donor, 15% to 20% of them non-productive.

Reading from cysteine to phenylalanine, the CDR3 counts 16 amino acids. Only the CDR3 part of the read is kept: 48 bases, read in frame from the first base. Based on the germline V gene (reference sequence), the CDR1 and CDR2 sequences are WNHNN and SYGVQD. V loses 6 bases at its end and J loses 6 bases; junction bases beyond the gene matches: 14. Broader findings and caveats from the paper: Correlated functional status among segregating V segments might be attributable to linkage disequilibrium, but an unknown experimental factor could not be ruled out. It was suggested by the authors that the approach could potentially be generalized to other disease states and immunological phenotypes. According to a later analysis, TCR association rates differed among HLA loci, with DRB1 alleles showing the most associated TCRs and HLA-C alleles showing the fewest. This cohort had only TCR beta chains sequenced, and the lack of alpha or paired-chain data limited which features could be detected. Most TCR sequences were seen in very few donors, while some public TCRs were found in many individuals. Specific HLA alleles were associated with over 15,000 TCR beta sequences at a false discovery rate of 0.05 in a later analysis. According to a later analysis, parvovirus B19, influenza, CMV and Epstein-Barr virus appeared linked to several top co-occurrence clusters. Because some donors lacked HLA typing at each locus, the association tests relied only on the typed subset. A few of the identified cytomegalovirus-associated TCR beta chains were confirmed in vitro to be specific for cytomegalovirus antigens. In the study, some 160 TCR beta chains were listed as associated with cytomegalovirus. The only immune exposure information available for the cohort was CMV serostatus. The classifier was reported to diagnose cytomegalovirus status with high specificity and sensitivity in both the original cohort and the validation cohort. In a later genetic analysis, fewer N-insertions in productive TCRs were reported among donors in an Asian-associated ancestry cluster than the roughly 700-donor mean. A later analysis found that HLA-associated TCR beta chains were more clonally expanded and had lower generation probabilities than equally common non-associated chains. A further reported finding was that TCR beta sequences accurately predicted the HLA-A and HLA-B alleles for most subjects in the first cohort. Because counts were too low, seventeen rarely observed V segments, including chromosome 9 orphons, were left out of the earlier analysis of about 620 of the donors. Some IMGT-functional V segments, including TRBV6-2 and TRBV6-3, could not be told apart with the 87-base-pair reads, so those segments were excluded. A group of highly shared sequence variants was considered likely to be a technical artifact of the sequencing pipeline. In an earlier analysis of a few hundred of the donors, most TCR beta V segments were observed in productive rearrangements about 87% or about 30% of the time, broadly matching IMGT annotations. A later genetic analysis associated a missense DCLRE1C variant with V-gene and J-gene trimming of TCR beta chains, and an independent cohort replicated the association. A later analysis found that most CMV-associated TCR beta chains appeared HLA-restricted, with HLA associations seemingly driven largely by CMV exposure. Roughly uniform sequencing depth across donors was assumed in presence/absence analyses, although this assumption may not hold. When HLA alleles, especially DR and DQ, strongly co-occurred, TCR associations were difficult to assign to individual alleles.

In total, more than 500 healthy bone marrow donors made up the cohort. At the time of sampling, all cohort members were nominally healthy, though unrecorded immune exposures were likely present. The donor was CMV seronegative and belonged to the group of 320 or so seronegative cohort members. A peripheral blood sample was provided by each donor, and peripheral blood mononuclear cells were used for TCR beta sequencing. Genomic DNA extraction from the blood cell samples was performed with the Qiagen DNeasy Blood Extraction Kit. Libraries were prepared through the immunoSEQ multiplex PCR assay. A mixture of 60 forward primers for TCR Vbeta segments and 13 reverse primers for TCR Jbeta segments was used in the multiplex PCR. The CDR3 region of rearranged TCR beta genes was amplified from genomic DNA with a multiplex PCR assay. On the Illumina HiSeq System, the amplified TCR beta libraries were sequenced as 87-base-pair reads. The paper's processing steps were these. In a later analysis, 80 million or so unique TCR beta chains were counted across the approximately 640 repertoires, and roughly 11 million of these chains were shared by at least two donors. Raw reads were error-corrected and collapsed into unique sequences with a nearest-neighbor algorithm that merged closely related sequences to remove PCR and sequencing errors. To assign V, D and J gene segments, CDR3 sequences were aligned to IMGT reference sequences. For a sequence to be retained, at least a six-nucleotide match to both a V gene segment and a J gene segment was required. A rearrangement was called productive if the CDR3 had no stop codons and remained in frame with V and J, and every other rearrangement was called non-productive. CDR3 was defined according to IMGT convention as the region running from the second conserved V-encoded cysteine to the conserved J-encoded phenylalanine. The earlier analysis of some 600 of the donors excluded sequences that lacked an unambiguous match to a single V gene segment. In an earlier analysis of 587 of the donors, a V segment was called functional when productive rearrangements were above 56.7%, and segregating when the standard deviation between donors exceeded 5%. A statistical classification framework was developed to diagnose cytomegalovirus status using the catalog of TCR beta chain sequences. In a later analysis, V and J genes were assigned by comparing TCR nucleotide sequences against IMGT/GENE-DB human TR gene sequences. In a later analysis, CDR3 sequences and most-parsimonious VDJ recombination scenarios were assigned using the TCRdist pipeline. In a later analysis, each TCR beta chain was defined by its CDR3 amino acid sequence together with its V-gene family, and reads lacking a unique V-gene family were excluded. To address suspected cross-contamination and a sequencing artifact, a later analysis removed 450 to 700 highly shared, low-generation-probability nucleotide sequences. For each public chain, a later analysis derived a clonal expansion index from normalized ranks of inferred template counts within each repertoire. In a later analysis, generation probabilities were computed with a VDJ recombination model fitted to out-of-frame rearrangements, and the resulting probabilities were checked against IGoR. In a later analysis, hypergeometric tests were used to score TCR-TCR, TCR-HLA and TCR-CMV co-occurrence, with a repertoire-size bias correction applied to TCR pairs. A later analysis estimated false discovery rates by permuting HLA or CMV assignments 20 times. A later analysis grouped co-occurring TCRs with DBSCAN, adding TCRdist sequence similarity when clustering within HLA-allele-positive subsets. Co-occurrence clustering excluded repertoires with fewer than 30,000 or more than 120,000 public chains, plus five with anomalous nucleotide sharing. Drawn from immuneACCESS, this table holds only the in-frame rearrangements with V and J called that TCRdb kept. Clones are partly lost; checked studies trace under half to an unresolved V gene and leave the rest unexplained. That table is the source of V, J and clone size, and D and trimming were worked out from the DNA. The sample profile shows approximately 100,000 clones; 70% to 85% of them were found once. 3.1% of the sample is in the top ten clones.

For this clone: No antigen is known for it. One base away there is no much larger clone; base qualities are not given.

The chain links TRBV10-1 with TRBJ2-1; 7 bases in the middle match TRBD2. The clonotype comes from a woman aged 35 to 49 in good health and CMV-seronegative. The sample comprised PBMCs. The CDR3: CASSERGTNNVNEQFF. The nucleotides are TGCGCCAGCAGCGAAAGAGGGACTAACAATGTCAATGAGCAGTTCTTC.